This TCR beta chain was sequenced for a study of Ad26.COV2.S vaccination and SARS-CoV-2 variants (dated by TCRdb to the early 2020s). Some background on the complete study: Donors in the vaccine arm were drawn from COV1001, a multicentre, randomized, double-blind, placebo-controlled phase I-IIa trial testing Ad26.COV2.S in healthy adults. Ad26.COV2.S was given intramuscularly at 5x10^10 or 1x10^11 viral particles, as a single shot or as two shots 56 days apart. TCRbeta repertoire sequencing served as the tool for gauging how specific and how broad the SARS-CoV-2-reactive T cell receptors were following Ad26.COV2.S vaccination. The TCR-sequenced set comprised about 32 samples: approximately 20 Ad26.COV2.S vaccine recipients, 5 placebo recipients and 8 SARS-CoV-2 convalescent individuals. Trial participants were randomized into five groups of five, in which low-dose or high-dose Ad26.COV2.S was given once or twice, or placebo was given on both occasions. Blinding of investigators to trial group allocation was maintained during experiments and outcome assessment.

The immunoSEQ Assay was used to sequence TCRbeta CDR3 regions. After extraction, genomic DNA underwent amplification by bias-controlled multiplex PCR, followed by high-throughput sequencing. Per the authors' processing: To quantify the absolute abundance of each unique TCRbeta CDR3 region, sequences were collapsed and filtered. T cell fraction was estimated by normalizing TCRbeta template counts to usable DNA, with usable DNA measured through amplification of reference genes found in all nucleated cells. Repertoire TCRs were annotated as SARS-CoV-2-specific when V gene, CDR3 amino acid sequence and J gene were exactly matched to a known reactive TCR set. The reference SARS-CoV-2 TCR set was derived from MIRA and filtered for enrichment in COVID-19-positive ImmuneCODE repertoires, a step that removed public or cross-reactive TCRs. Drawing on the MIRA antigens, annotated TCRs were analysed further at the level of specific ORF or position within ORF. Breadth was defined as annotated unique rearrangements over total unique productive rearrangements; depth was the summed frequency of those rearrangements. Two-sided Wilcoxon rank-sum tests were used to compare TCR breadth between groups. Not all clones reach the TCRdb copy of this immuneACCESS table, which keeps in-frame sequences only. Checked studies attribute under half of the gap to unresolved V genes and leave the rest unexplained. V and J calls and clone size are given by that table; D and trimming were obtained from the DNA. In this sample the table shows around 270,000 clones, around 88% of which occur a single time. The ten biggest clones cover about 2.8% of the sample.

What the work shows at the level of the full study, not this receptor alone: Vaccine and placebo recipients had comparable non-spike TCR breadth, which fits with the vaccine containing only spike. It was noted by the authors that total T cell responses may have been underestimated by the TCR breadth and depth analyses. Spike-specific TCR breadth was higher in Ad26.COV2.S recipients than in placebo recipients (P = 0.0014). After vaccination, spike-specific CD8+ and CD4+ T cell responses were reported to show substantial breadth. The study was not powered for comparison of responses between vaccine doses or regimens.

Per the publication, the treatment or condition label means: some 20 received Ad26.COV2.S at low or high dose, single or two shots; about five received placebo; per-sample allocation not given. For vaccine and placebo recipients, the sequenced repertoires came from samples collected on day 63 after the first injection. In Cohort 1b, roughly 26 adults aged 18-55 years were enrolled at a single site in Boston, USA, between 29 July and 7 August 2020. As a vaccine, Ad26.COV2.S was a replication-incompetent adenovirus type 26 vector that expressed a prefusion-stabilized SARS-CoV-2 spike protein derived from the original Wuhan strain. Comment on this clone: Its antigen target is currently unknown. No qualities accompany the bases; no much larger clone lies one base away.

Here V drops 0 bases and J drops 8 bases, and the junction holds 8 bases not matched to any gene. The CDR3 numbers 15 residues from cysteine through phenylalanine. CDR3 DNA is the only sequence kept; it has 45 bases, read in frame from the first base. The CDR1 and CDR2 encoded by the germline V gene are SGHAT and FQNNGV. Sample: peripheral blood, taken in a trial of Ad26.COV2.S vaccine versus placebo. The chain joins TRBV11-2 to TRBJ2-5; TRBD1 matches 8 bases in the middle. The receptor was derived from a person between 18 and 60 years old who received the Ad26.COV2.S COVID-19 vaccine or a placebo. The CDR3 protein: CASSLDGQGIGTQYF. The DNA sequence is TGTGCCAGCAGCTTAGACGGACAGGGAATCGGAACCCAGTACTTC.